This entry lists 16 T cell receptor beta chains sequenced from one sample in a study of T-cell reconstitution after alpha-beta-depleted transplantation in children. Unique molecular identifiers were used to barcode this TCRbeta library. One entry per CDR3 protein, called by TCRdb with MiXCR from the PCR reads. The data contain 300,000 or so distinct CDR3 sequences, about 10% of them seen just once; the ten biggest clones take up about 9.4%. Here the sequenced sample was PBMCs from the stem cell graft donor, taken from the stem cell graft. All receptors derive from a human donor who donated a stem cell graft to a child with SCID.

This clonotype has more than one count but fewer than ten. The chain uses TRBV6-4 and TRBJ1-1; D uncertain. V was trimmed by 6 bases and J by 5 bases, leaving 13 bases between them. CDR1 MRHNA and CDR2 SNTAGT come from the germline V gene. CDR3 length equals 13 residues. Written as DNA, the CDR3 is TGTGCCAGCAGCTACACAGAAAGGACTGAAGCTTTCTTT. This codes for CASSYTERTEAFF.

The chain carries TRBV25-1 and TRBJ2-6; a possible D gene is TRBD1 (6 bases). V dropped 7 bases and J dropped 7 bases, with 11 bases sitting between them. Germline CDR1 and CDR2: MGHDK and SYGVNS. The CDR3 loop spans 13 amino acids. CDR3 amino acids: CASTFGGANVLTF. CDR3 sequence (DNA): TGTGCCAGCACTTTTGGGGGCGCCAACGTCCTGACTTTC.

The J gene is TRBJ2-5, the V gene TRBV5-1; D not resolved. Germline CDR1 is SGHRS and CDR2 is YFSETQ. The V end lost 0 bases, the J end lost 5 bases, and 8 bases lay between the germline ends. The CDR3 loop spans 13 amino acids. The CDR3 is CASSLAVRETQYF. The CDR3 bases are TGCGCCAGCAGCTTGGCCGTACGGGAGACCCAGTACTTC.

The chain employs TRBV20-1 and TRBJ1-3, with a possible D match to TRBD1 (6 bases). There are 15 residues in the CDR3. Trimming left V 3 bases short and J 4 bases short, with 16 bases between. From germline, CDR1 is DFQATT and CDR2 SNEGSKA (reference sequence). CDR3 nucleotide sequence: TGCAGTGCTAGTCGACCGGGGGCGCCGGGAAACACCATATATTTT. This gives the protein CSASRPGAPGNTIYF.

The J gene is TRBJ2-2, the V gene TRBV9; D remains ambiguous. Germline loops: CDR1 SGDLS, CDR2 YYNGEE. The V and J ends lost 0 bases and 2 bases respectively, with 5 bases between them. The CDR3 consists of 14 residues. CDR3 DNA: TGTGCCAGCAGCGTAGAGGTTAACACCGGGGAGCTGTTTTTT. It yields the protein CASSVEVNTGELFF.

This clonotype was seen a handful of times. The chain employs TRBV10-3 and TRBJ2-5, with 13 nucleotides matching TRBD2. The CDR3 totals 17 residues. Germline V lookup: CDR1 ENHRY, CDR2 SYGVKD. The V gene end was trimmed by 3 bases and the J gene end by 1 base; junction bases not matched to a gene: 5. The CDR3 bases are TGTGCCATCAGTGAAAGGACTAGCGGGGGAATCCAAGAGACCCAGTACTTC. Its translation is CAISERTSGGIQETQYF.

This clonotype has a handful of counts. This sequence joins TRBV2 and TRBJ1-5, with D unresolved. This CDR3 spans 14 amino acids. The germline V gene has CDR1 SNHLY and CDR2 FYNNEI. With 6 bases removed from V and 6 bases from J, the gap between germline ends came to 15 bases. The CDR3 nucleotides read TGTGCCAGCAGGGTGGATACGGAAGGTCAGCCCCAGCATTTT. Protein: CASRVDTEGQPQHF.

Concerning this clonotype: This may arise from a read error, as a much more abundant clone is one base away. The chain is built from TRBV12-3 or TRBV12-4 and TRBJ2-7, with D possibly being TRBD2 (5 bases). Between the trimmed V and J ends, which lost 7 bases and 9 bases, there was a span of 22 bases. This CDR3 has 14 amino acids. CDR3 residues: CASMGDGFGFGQYF. The CDR3 nucleotides read TGTGCCAGCATGGGAGATGGTTTCGGTTTCGGGCAGTACTTC.

The V and J genes are TRBV19 and TRBJ1-2, with a tentative D call TRBD1 (5 bases). V was shortened by 4 bases and J by 8 bases, with 11 bases between the two germline ends. CDR3 length: 12 residues. Per germline, CDR1 LNHDA and CDR2 SQIVND (reference sequence). CDR3 residues: CASSNQGGGYTF. CDR3 DNA sequence: TGTGCCAGTAGTAATCAGGGCGGAGGCTACACCTTC.

This chain uses TRBV5-1 with TRBJ1-1; D is ambiguous. Looked up from germline, CDR1 is SGHRS and CDR2 is YFSETQ. The V end lost 0 bases, the J end lost 0 bases, and 9 bases lay between the germline ends. This CDR3 spans 15 amino acids. CDR3 region: CASSLASGLNTEAFF. Written as DNA, the CDR3 is TGCGCCAGCAGCTTGGCCTCGGGATTGAACACTGAAGCTTTCTTT.

The chain links TRBV5-1 to TRBJ2-7; 9 bases are a match to TRBD1. The CDR3 contains 13 residues. The germline V gene has CDR1 SGHRS and CDR2 YFSETQ. V was clipped by 7 bases and J by 4 bases; unmatched bases: 6. CDR3 DNA: TGCGCCAGCTCCCGGGACAGGGAGTACGAGCAGTACTTC. It translates to CASSRDREYEQYF.

This chain connects TRBV3-1 to TRBJ2-7; perhaps TRBD2 as D (6 bases). This CDR3 is built from 16 residues. Trimming stripped 0 bases from V and 2 bases from J, with 14 bases between. In germline, CDR1 is LGHDT, CDR2 YNNKEL (reference sequence). CDR3 sequence (DNA): TGTGCCAGCAGCCAAGATTGGGCTAGCGTACCCTACGAGCAGTACTTC. Translation gives CASSQDWASVPYEQYF.

This clonotype was observed a handful of times. This rearrangement joins TRBV20-1 to TRBJ1-6; 8 bases match TRBD1. In germline, CDR1 is DFQATT, CDR2 SNEGSKA (reference sequence). This CDR3 has 15 residues. J gave up 7 bases and V 3 bases, and 8 bases lay outside the gene matches. The CDR3: CSARATGGENSPLHF. The CDR3, as DNA: TGCAGTGCTAGGGCCACAGGGGGTGAGAATTCACCCCTCCACTTT.

Only a few counts were recorded for this clonotype. The V call is TRBV5-1, the J call TRBJ1-1; D not certain. Germline CDR1 and CDR2: SGHRS and YFSETQ. The CDR3 contains 14 residues. Deletions cut 0 bases from V and 2 bases from J, with 8 bases between. DNA for the CDR3: TGCGCCAGCAGCTTGGGAGGCTTTAACACTGAAGCTTTCTTT. Translating gives CASSLGGFNTEAFF.

The J gene is TRBJ2-7, the V gene TRBV20-1, with D perhaps matching TRBD1 or TRBD2 (6 bases each). V was pared by 6 bases and J by 3 bases, with 21 bases between. CDR3 length: 15 amino acids. Germline V gene lookup returns CDR1 DFQATT and CDR2 SNEGSKA (reference sequence). The DNA for the CDR3 is TGCAGTGCCGCCGGGGGTGTGGGGGCTAACTACGAGCAGTACTTC. Its protein is CSAAGGVGANYEQYF.

This clonotype was recorded many times. The CDR3 is CAISLRAGGTDTQYF. CDR3 nucleotide sequence: TGTGCCATCAGTCTGAGAGCCGGTGGCACAGATACGCAGTATTTT. The gene calls are TRBV10-3 and TRBJ2-3; no reliable D call. Germline CDR1 ENHRY, CDR2 SYGVKD. The CDR3 consists of 15 residues. Trimming cost V 5 bases and J 1 base, with 13 bases left between them.